The 14 T cell receptor beta chains given below trace back to one sample, sequenced in a study of regulatory T cells in long-lasting Graves disease. The time point denotes: persistent/refractory GD, antithyroid drugs over 5 years with positive TRAb. The authors made the TCR library using RNA they extracted from PBMCs. Combining iRepertoire HTBI primers with Arm-PCR of CDR3 regions, the authors built TCR beta libraries. TCRdb reanalysed the multiplex PCR reads using MiXCR and keeps one entry per CDR3 protein. The sample shows some 420,000 distinct CDR3 sequences, roughly 23% of them seen only once. The sample consisted of peripheral blood mononuclear cells (PBMCs), taken when the disease was refractory, from a patient treated with antithyroid drugs. These receptors came from a female donor with Graves disease.

This clonotype was seen at least ten times. The V call is TRBV12-3 or TRBV12-4, the J call TRBJ1-1, with 10 nucleotides matching TRBD1. The CDR3 length is 14 residues. V shed 6 bases, J shed 5 bases, and the junction held 6 bases outside the gene matches. The CDR3 here is CASRKGQGSTEAFF. The CDR3 coding sequence is TGTGCCAGCAGAAAGGGACAGGGGAGTACTGAAGCTTTCTTT.

The rearrangement uses TRBV6-1 and TRBJ2-3; the D call may be TRBD1 or TRBD2 (5 bases each). From germline, CDR1 is MNHNS and CDR2 SASEGT. This CDR3 is built from 15 residues. The V end lost 7 bases, the J end lost 6 bases, and 20 bases lay between the germline ends. CDR3 loop: CASKKGRTLTDTQYF. The DNA for the CDR3 is TGTGCCAGCAAGAAGGGGAGAACGCTAACGGATACGCAGTATTTT.

This clonotype was recorded a few times. The V and J genes are TRBV6-1 and TRBJ1-5; no definite D call. Germline V CDR1 and CDR2: MNHNS, SASEGT. CDR3 length: 18 residues. With 3 bases removed from V and 5 bases from J, the gap between germline ends came to 23 bases. Here the CDR3 reads CASSDRQSIERVHQPQHF. Written as DNA, the CDR3 is TGTGCCAGCAGTGATCGGCAGTCCATCGAGAGGGTCCATCAGCCCCAGCATTTT.

The table lists this clonotype with many counts. The rearrangement uses TRBV28 and TRBJ1-5; the D gene is possibly TRBD1 (5 bases). Looked up from germline, CDR1 is MDHEN and CDR2 is SYDVKM. The CDR3 runs to 15 residues. With 6 bases removed from V and 3 bases from J, the gap between germline ends came to 15 bases. This CDR3 is CASRRPGRDNQPQHF. The CDR3 bases are TGTGCCAGCAGAAGACCGGGGCGGGACAATCAGCCCCAGCATTTT.

In its sample, this clonotype was seen many times. The CDR3 DNA reads TGTGCCAGCACCACCGGGCAGGTCGCTTTCTTT. Residues: CASTTGQVAFF. This chain joins TRBV2 and TRBJ1-1; D is uncertain. From germline, CDR1 is SNHLY and CDR2 FYNNEI. The CDR3 is 11 amino acids. The ends were cut back, 7 bases at V and 11 bases at J, with 14 bases in the middle.

This clonotype has ten or more counts. This chain connects TRBV20-1 to TRBJ2-1, with 13 bases aligning to TRBD2. This CDR3 is 14 amino acids long. Germline V gene sequence: CDR1 DFQATT, CDR2 SNEGSKA (reference sequence). V shed 7 bases and J 9 bases; nucleotides not matched to a gene: 9. CDR3 protein: CSVRGLAGRGEQFF. The CDR3 region has the DNA TGCAGTGTTAGGGGACTAGCGGGACGGGGTGAGCAGTTCTTC.

This clonotype showed up many times. The J gene is TRBJ1-4, the V gene TRBV29-1; D is uncertain. The CDR3 is 12 amino acids. In germline, CDR1 is SQVTM, CDR2 ANQGSEA. Trimming stripped 0 bases from V and 7 bases from J, with 6 bases between. The CDR3 sequence: CSVEDTGEKLFF. The CDR3 nucleotides read TGCAGCGTTGAAGATACGGGTGAAAAACTGTTTTTT.

J is TRBJ1-6 and V is TRBV4-2; D not resolved. The CDR3 extends over 16 amino acids. Germline values: CDR1 LGHNA, CDR2 YNFKEQ. Trimming left V 0 bases short and J 9 bases short, with 15 bases between. CDR3 DNA: TGTGCCAGCAGCCAAGAAGGAGGGTCTCCCGGTTCACCCCTCCACTTT. Translating it yields CASSQEGGSPGSPLHF.

This chain connects TRBV20-1 to TRBJ2-7; 7 nucleotides line up with TRBD2. Trimming took 6 bases from V and 5 from J; bases not matched to a gene: 16. This CDR3 comprises 15 residues. Germline V gene sequence: CDR1 DFQATT, CDR2 SNEGSKA (reference sequence). CDR3 in DNA: TGCAGTGCCCTAGTCCTCTGGCGGGGGAGGGACGAGCAGTACTTC. Amino acids: CSALVLWRGRDEQYF.

This clonotype was recorded at least ten times. The rearrangement joins TRBV2 to TRBJ2-7, with D perhaps TRBD2 (6 bases). This CDR3 is 10 amino acids long. Germline values: CDR1 SNHLY, CDR2 FYNNEI. The V end was cut by 6 bases, the J end by 6 bases, with 6 bases between. CDR3: CASRRGEQYF. In nucleotides, the CDR3 is TGTGCCAGCAGGCGGGGCGAGCAGTACTTC.

In its sample, this clonotype was seen a few times. This chain links TRBV5-8 with TRBJ2-5; D may be TRBD2 (5 bases). V was pared by 0 bases and J by 3 bases, with 18 bases between. Germline V gene data show CDR1 as SGHTS and CDR2 as YDEGEE. The CDR3 sequence is 17 residues long. CDR3 sequence reads: CASSLAYPPGMEETQYF. DNA of the CDR3: TGTGCCAGCAGCTTGGCGTACCCGCCCGGGATGGAAGAGACCCAGTACTTC.

The V gene is TRBV5-1, the J gene TRBJ2-1, with 8 bases matching TRBD1. The germline V gene encodes CDR1 SGHRS and CDR2 YFSETQ. The CDR3 totals 14 residues. With 4 bases clipped from V and 6 bases from J, the junction kept 6 bases outside the gene matches. CDR3 coding DNA: TGCGCCAGCAGCACTGGGACAGGCCCCAATGAGCAGTTCTTC. Residues: CASSTGTGPNEQFF.

This clonotype appeared many times. The chain couples TRBV12-5 to TRBJ1-5, with TRBD1 matching over 8 bases. This CDR3 comprises 14 residues. The germline V gene has CDR1 LGHNT and CDR2 FRNRAP. V gave up 6 bases and J gave up 7 bases; unmatched junction bases: 8. CDR3 in amino acids: CASGPGQGGQPQHF. CDR3 DNA: TGTGCTAGTGGCCCCGGACAGGGTGGACAGCCCCAGCATTTT.

This clonotype was observed a few times. The chain is built from TRBV28 and TRBJ1-1, with 8 bases lining up with TRBD1. CDR1 is MDHEN, CDR2 SYDVKM, per germline. Trimming cost V 4 bases and J 1 base; bases outside gene matches: 5. The CDR3 has 15 amino acids. CDR3 residues: CASSSGGAPNTEAFF. As DNA, the CDR3 is TGTGCCAGCAGTTCAGGGGGCGCCCCGAACACTGAAGCTTTCTTT.